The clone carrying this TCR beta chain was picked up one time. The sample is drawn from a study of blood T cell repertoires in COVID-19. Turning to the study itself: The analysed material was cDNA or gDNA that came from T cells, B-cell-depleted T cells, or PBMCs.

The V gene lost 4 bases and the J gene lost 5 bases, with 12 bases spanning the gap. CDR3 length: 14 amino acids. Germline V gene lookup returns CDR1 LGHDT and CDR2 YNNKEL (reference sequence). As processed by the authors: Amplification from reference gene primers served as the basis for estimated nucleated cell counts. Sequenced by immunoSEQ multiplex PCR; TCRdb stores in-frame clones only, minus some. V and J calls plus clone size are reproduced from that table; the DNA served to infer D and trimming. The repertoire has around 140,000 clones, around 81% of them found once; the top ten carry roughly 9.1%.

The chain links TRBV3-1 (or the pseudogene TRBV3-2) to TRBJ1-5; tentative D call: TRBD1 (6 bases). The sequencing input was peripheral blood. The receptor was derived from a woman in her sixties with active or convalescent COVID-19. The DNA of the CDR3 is TGTGCCAGCAGCCTGACGCCAGGGGATCAGCCCCAGCATTTT. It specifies CASSLTPGDQPQHF.